The 21 T cell receptor beta chains in this list originate from one sample, sequenced in a study of persistence of HIV-infected CD4 T cells. The stimulus was lysate of CMV-infected fibroblasts, 9 to 10 ug/mL. CD40L/CD69 double-negative CD45RO-high memory CD4+ T cells were collected. No antigen is known for these receptors. The immunoSEQ assay was version 4, run in survey mode. The assay was immunoSEQ multiplex PCR, and TCRdb's table has in-frame clones only and misses some. The data show around 48,000 clones, under 85% seen once. The specimen comprised CD4+ T cells sorted from PBMCs after approximately 18-hour stimulation, sampled from a patient who received antiretroviral therapy. The source of these receptors is an adult man with HIV who was CMV-seropositive.

The chain combines TRBV11-1 with TRBJ2-3; tentative D call: TRBD1 (5 bases). The CDR3 loop spans 13 amino acids. Trimming shortened V by 4 bases and J by 0 bases, and 5 bases separated the two germline ends. CDR1 and CDR2 from the germline V gene are SGHAT and FQDESV (reference sequence). CDR3 residues: CASSYRSTDTQYF. The CDR3 nucleotides are TGTGCCAGCAGCTACAGGAGCACAGATACGCAGTATTTT.

The CDR3 DNA follows: TGTGCCAGCAGTTACTCCCTTACAGCTTCGAACACTGAAGCTTTCTTT. It translates to CASSYSLTASNTEAFF. This chain connects TRBV6-5 to TRBJ1-1; the D is unclear. This CDR3 has 16 residues. V was cut by 0 bases and J by 1 base, with 12 bases left in between. Germline CDR1 reads MNHEY; CDR2 reads SVGAGI.

The rearrangement links TRBV14 to TRBJ1-1; 8 nucleotides line up with TRBD1. V dropped 2 bases and J dropped 1; count of bases not matched to a gene: 3. The V gene's germline CDR1 is SGHDN and CDR2 FVKESK. The CDR3 consists of 15 residues. This CDR3 reads CASSQTGQANTEAFF. The CDR3 region has the DNA TGTGCCAGCAGCCAAACGGGACAGGCGAACACTGAAGCTTTCTTT.

The rearrangement uses TRBV7-2 and TRBJ1-6; D remains ambiguous. Trimming removed 2 bases from V and 0 bases from J, with 14 bases in between. This CDR3 is 18 amino acids long. Germline V lookup: CDR1 SGHTA, CDR2 FQGNSA. The CDR3 region is CASSLFVLSSSYNSPLHF. As DNA, the CDR3 is TGTGCCAGCAGCTTATTCGTACTCTCCAGCTCCTATAATTCACCCCTCCACTTT. The full variable domain, rest sourced from reference TRBV7-2 and TRBJ1-6, is GAGVSQSPSNKVTEKGKDVELRCDPISGHTALYWYRQSLGQGLEFLIYFQGNSAPDKSGLPSDRFSAERTGGSVSTLTIQRTQQEDSAVYLCASSLFVLSSSYNSPLHFGNGTRLTVT.

This clone was detected only a few times. The chain uses TRBV30 and TRBJ1-2; possible D gene TRBD1, 5 bases. The CDR3 runs to 14 residues. Deletions cut 6 bases from V and 4 bases from J, with 18 bases between. CDR1 and CDR2 (germline): GTSNPN, SVGIG (reference sequence). In nucleotides, the CDR3 is TGTGCCTGTTTGGGTAGGGGCGAGGGCTATGGCTACACCTTC. This encodes CACLGRGEGYGYTF.

The V and J genes are TRBV30 and TRBJ2-7; D unresolved. This CDR3 has 14 residues. Germline lookup yields CDR1 GTSNPN and CDR2 SVGIG (reference sequence). Deletions cut 0 bases from V and 0 bases from J, with 9 bases between. CDR3 protein: CAWSVRAASYEQYF. The CDR3 DNA is TGTGCCTGGAGTGTAAGGGCAGCCTCCTACGAGCAGTACTTC. The entire variable domain, with the rest obtained from reference TRBV30 and TRBJ2-7, is as follows: SQTIHQWPATLVQPVGSPLSLECTVEGTSNPNLYWYRQAAGRGLQLLFYSVGIGQISSEVPQNLSASRPQDRQFILSSKKLLLSDSGFYLCAWSVRAASYEQYFGPGTRLTVT.

This clone was observed a single time. V usage is TRBV5-1 and J usage is TRBJ1-1, with TRBD1 matching 7 bases. Germline CDR1 SGHRS, CDR2 YFSETQ. The CDR3 runs 14 residues. Germline trimming cut 0 bases from V and 6 bases from J; bases unmatched to any gene: 5. CDR3 nucleotide sequence: TGCGCCAGCAGCTTGGACAGGGGCTTGGCTGAAGCTTTCTTT. Amino acid sequence: CASSLDRGLAEAFF.

J is TRBJ1-2 and V is TRBV6-1; no firm D call. The V end lost 0 bases, the J end lost 4 bases, and 6 bases lay between the germline ends. Germline V gene data show CDR1 as MNHNS and CDR2 as SASEGT. The CDR3 extends over 13 amino acids. Written as DNA, the CDR3 is TGTGCCAGCAGTGAAGCCGGGGTCTATGGCTACACCTTC. Translated, it gives CASSEAGVYGYTF.

The rearrangement links TRBV28 to TRBJ1-6, with 7 bases aligning to TRBD1. Germline V CDR1 and CDR2: MDHEN, SYDVKM. This CDR3 contains 14 residues. V shed 6 bases, J shed 10 bases, and the junction held 9 bases outside the gene matches. The CDR3 DNA sequence: TGTGCCAGCAGGCGTGACAGGGCCTTGTCACCCCTCCACTTT. Residues: CASRRDRALSPLHF.

The chain employs TRBV7-9 and TRBJ1-4; possible D gene TRBD1, 5 bases. Deletions cut 1 base from V and 0 bases from J, with 12 bases between. This CDR3 contains 17 residues. From germline, CDR1 is SEHNR and CDR2 FQNEAQ (reference sequence). CDR3 DNA: TGTGCCAGCAGCTTAGGTCAGGGCTCACCAACTAATGAAAAACTGTTTTTT. Amino acids: CASSLGQGSPTNEKLFF.

The chain has TRBV5-1 and TRBJ1-2; D unclear. Trimming took off 0 bases at V and 4 bases at J, with 13 bases between the two ends. This CDR3 has 15 residues. Per the germline V gene, CDR1 is SGHRS and CDR2 is YFSETQ. CDR3 in amino acids: CASSLDSLGVYGYTF. The DNA for the CDR3 is TGCGCCAGCAGCTTGGATAGCCTCGGGGTCTATGGCTACACCTTC.

This sequence joins TRBV2 and TRBJ1-1; D remains unclear. The CDR3 runs to 15 residues. V gave up 4 bases and J gave up 3 bases, with 15 bases separating them. Germline CDR1 and CDR2: SNHLY and FYNNEI. DNA for the CDR3: TGTGCCAGCAGTGGATCTATTTTTCGGTACACTGAAGCTTTCTTT. Protein: CASSGSIFRYTEAFF.

The chain links TRBV7-2 to TRBJ1-2; D call uncertain. Trimming left V 5 bases short and J 0 bases short, with 10 bases between. Per germline, CDR1 SGHTA and CDR2 FQGNSA. This CDR3 is built from 14 residues. The CDR3 reads CASSDTLANYGYTF. The CDR3 DNA reads TGTGCCAGCAGCGATACCTTGGCTAACTATGGCTACACCTTC.

The chain employs TRBV30 and TRBJ1-3; possibly TRBD1 for D (6 bases). Germline CDR1 and CDR2: GTSNPN and SVGIG (reference sequence). The V end lost 3 bases, the J end lost 1 base, and 16 bases lay between the germline ends. This CDR3 comprises 16 residues. The CDR3 DNA reads as TGTGCCTGGAGGACGCGGGGGGGGCTGTCTGGAAACACCATATATTTT. Translated, it gives CAWRTRGGLSGNTIYF.

V and J are TRBV25-1 and TRBJ2-5; possible D gene TRBD2, 6 bases. The CDR3 has 13 residues. V was cut by 8 bases and J by 1 base, with 11 bases left in between. Germline assignment: CDR1 MGHDK and CDR2 SYGVNS. This CDR3 reads CASPRRGQETQYF. For the CDR3, the DNA is TGTGCCAGCCCAAGGCGGGGCCAAGAGACCCAGTACTTC. The whole variable domain, filled in from reference TRBV25-1 and TRBJ2-5, reads EADIYQTPRYLVIGTGKKITLECSQTMGHDKMYWYQQDPGMELHLIHYSYGVNSTEKGDLSSESTVSRIRTEHFPLTLESARPSHTSQYLCASPRRGQETQYFGPGTRLLVL.

CDR3 nucleotide sequence: TGTGCCAGCAGTACCGAGCCATGGGGGCTTGGCTACACCTTC. As protein: CASSTEPWGLGYTF. V and J are TRBV6-5 and TRBJ1-2; D possibly corresponds to TRBD1 (6 bases). Germline lookup yields CDR1 MNHEY and CDR2 SVGAGI. V gave up 5 bases and J gave up 7 bases, with 17 bases separating them. CDR3 length: 14 amino acids.

The chain links TRBV2 to TRBJ1-1; tentatively, D is TRBD1 (6 bases). V shed 6 bases and J shed 4 bases, with 18 bases lying between them. The germline V gene encodes CDR1 SNHLY and CDR2 FYNNEI. The CDR3 has 15 amino acids. This CDR3 is CASSENRGPGTEAFF. CDR3 DNA: TGTGCCAGCAGCGAAAACCGGGGGCCCGGCACTGAAGCTTTCTTT.

The gene calls are TRBV6-2 or TRBV6-3 and TRBJ1-5; D might be TRBD1 (5 bases). Germline loops: CDR1 MNHEY, CDR2 SVGEGT. V lost 5 bases and J 5 bases, leaving 25 bases between the germline ends. This CDR3 has 18 amino acids. CDR3 in amino acids: CASSPTPRFSPGDQPQHF. The CDR3 bases are TGTGCCAGCAGTCCCACCCCCCGCTTTTCGCCGGGGGATCAGCCCCAGCATTTT.

The CDR3 nucleotides are TGCGCCAGCAGCTACACAGGGGGCTATGGAAACACCATATATTTT. Amino acids: CASSYTGGYGNTIYF. The chain couples TRBV5-1 to TRBJ1-3; 9 positions agree with TRBD1. The CDR3 covers 15 residues. With 3 bases clipped from V and 3 bases from J, the junction kept 4 bases outside the gene matches. Germline V lookup: CDR1 SGHRS, CDR2 YFSETQ.

This chain uses TRBV5-1 with TRBJ2-1; no reliable D call. V shed 4 bases and J shed 4 bases, with 3 bases lying between them. This CDR3 region has 11 residues. Germline values: CDR1 SGHRS, CDR2 YFSETQ. The CDR3 is CASSLYNEQFF. The CDR3, as DNA: TGCGCCAGCAGCCTGTACAATGAGCAGTTCTTC. The full variable domain, rest sourced from reference TRBV5-1 and TRBJ2-1, is KAGVTQTPRYLIKTRGQQVTLSCSPISGHRSVSWYQQTPGQGLQFLFEYFSETQRNKGNFPGRFSGRQFSNSRSEMNVSTLELGDSALYLCASSLYNEQFFGPGTRLTVL.

The chain employs TRBV7-3 and TRBJ2-3; D assignment may be TRBD1 or TRBD2 (5 bases each). V lost 5 bases and J 5 bases, leaving 17 bases between the germline ends. From germline, CDR1 is SGHTA and CDR2 FQGTGA. The CDR3 extends over 15 amino acids. As DNA, the CDR3 is TGTGCCAGCAGCCCGATGTCGGGGACGGGAGATACGCAGTATTTT. Its translation is CASSPMSGTGDTQYF. Filled out from reference TRBV7-3 and TRBJ2-3, the complete variable domain reads GAGVSQTPSNKVTEKGKYVELRCDPISGHTALYWYRQSLGQGPEFLIYFQGTGAADDSGLPNDRFFAVRPEGSVSTLKIQRTERGDSAVYLCASSPMSGTGDTQYFGPGTRLTVL.